This T cell receptor beta chain is drawn from a study of T cell responses to AZD1222 COVID-19 vaccine. Findings and caveats of the study: Vaccine-related CD4 TCRs covered spike, predominating at 160-218 and 743-854.

J gave up 6 bases and V 2 bases, and 4 bases lay outside the gene matches. CDR3 length: 14 residues. The V gene's germline CDR1 is MNHEY and CDR2 SVGEGT. About this clone: What it binds is unknown.

Some clones are missing from TCRdb's copy, which holds only in-frame ones; the method was immunoSEQ multiplex PCR. The sample holds 150,000 or so clones, about 87% seen once. The sequence was collected from an adult in good health. Material: peripheral blood, obtained on day 0 of AZD1222 vaccination. This rearrangement joins TRBV6-2 or TRBV6-3 to TRBJ2-7; 10 bases agree with TRBD2. The CDR3 sequence: CASSYGLAGAEQYF. The CDR3 DNA follows: TGTGCCAGCAGTTACGGGCTAGCGGGGGCCGAGCAGTACTTC.